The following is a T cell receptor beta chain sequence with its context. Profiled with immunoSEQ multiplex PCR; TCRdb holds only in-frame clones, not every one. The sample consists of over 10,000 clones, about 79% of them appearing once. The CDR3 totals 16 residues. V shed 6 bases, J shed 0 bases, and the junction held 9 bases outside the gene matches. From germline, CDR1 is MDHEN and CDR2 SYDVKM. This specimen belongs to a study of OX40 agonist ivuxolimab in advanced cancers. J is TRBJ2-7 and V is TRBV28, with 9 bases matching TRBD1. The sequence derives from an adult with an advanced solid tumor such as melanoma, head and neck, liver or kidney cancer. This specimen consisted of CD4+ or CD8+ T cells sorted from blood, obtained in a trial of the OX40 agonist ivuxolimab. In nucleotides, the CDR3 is TGTGCCAGCAGCAAGAACCGGGACAGGGACTCCTACGAGCAGTACTTC. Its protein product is CASSKNRDRDSYEQYF.